Listed here are 9 T cell receptor beta chains from one sample, sequenced in a study of control samples from healthy donors and cancer patients. Sequencing was performed with immunoSEQ multiplex PCR; in TCRdb, only in-frame clones are kept and a portion is missing. Counted here are some 120,000 clones, approximately 94% occurring once; the ten biggest clones make up about 3.6%. The sample taken for sequencing was blood. The receptors stem from a man between 25 and 39 years old in good health.

The rearrangement uses TRBV7-9 and TRBJ1-6, with a weak D call TRBD1 (5 bases). The CDR3 is 14 amino acids. Germline CDR1 SEHNR, CDR2 FQNEAQ (reference sequence). The V gene lost 1 base and the J gene lost 6 bases, with 7 bases spanning the gap. CDR3 residues: CASSLEGFNSPLHF. The DNA for the CDR3 is TGTGCCAGCAGCTTAGAGGGGTTTAATTCACCCCTCCACTTT.

This chain uses TRBV7-3 with TRBJ2-1; D not certain. Trimming left V 1 base short and J 2 bases short, with 9 bases between. The CDR3 consists of 15 residues. Per the germline V gene, CDR1 is SGHTA and CDR2 is FQGTGA. The CDR3 protein is CASSLREGPYNEQFF. In nucleotides, the CDR3 is TGTGCCAGCAGCTTAAGAGAAGGACCCTACAATGAGCAGTTCTTC. The full variable domain, with the rest looked up from reference TRBV7-3 and TRBJ2-1, is GAGVSQTPSNKVTEKGKYVELRCDPISGHTALYWYRQSLGQGPEFLIYFQGTGAADDSGLPNDRFFAVRPEGSVSTLKIQRTERGDSAVYLCASSLREGPYNEQFFGPGTRLTVL.

The table lists this clone with a count of one. J is TRBJ2-3 and V is TRBV19; no clear D gene. Trimming took off 1 base at V and 2 bases at J, with 7 bases between the two ends. Germline V lookup: CDR1 LNHDA, CDR2 SQIVND (reference sequence). The CDR3 has 14 residues. DNA for the CDR3: TGTGCCAGTAGTATAGGGGCCCTCACAGATACGCAGTATTTT. Amino acid sequence: CASSIGALTDTQYF.

The J gene is TRBJ1-3, the V gene TRBV28, with D possibly matching TRBD1 (5 bases). CDR3 size: 15 residues. Trimming removed 6 bases at V and 0 bases at J, with 12 bases between. The V gene's germline CDR1 is MDHEN and CDR2 SYDVKM. The CDR3 region is CASSPIRGSGNTIYF. The CDR3 DNA is TGTGCCAGCAGCCCGATAAGGGGCTCTGGAAACACCATATATTTT.

This clone has just one count. V and J are TRBV30 and TRBJ1-2; D unresolved. The V end lost 3 bases, the J end lost 4 bases, and 12 bases lay between the germline ends. This CDR3 has 13 residues. Germline-derived CDR1 and CDR2 are GTSNPN and SVGIG (reference sequence). CDR3 in amino acids: CAWRRSSSYGYTF. The CDR3 nucleotides read TGTGCCTGGAGAAGGTCCAGCAGCTATGGCTACACCTTC.

The V call is TRBV28, the J call TRBJ2-6, with D perhaps matching TRBD2 (5 bases). The germline V gene encodes CDR1 MDHEN and CDR2 SYDVKM. The CDR3 extends over 17 amino acids. V was cut by 4 bases and J by 2 bases, with 15 bases left in between. Written as DNA, the CDR3 is TGTGCCAGCAGTTCGAGGGTGGGCGCTCCTGGGGCCAACGTCCTGACTTTC. Its translation: CASSSRVGAPGANVLTF.

This chain joins TRBV4-1 and TRBJ2-3; D gene uncertain. Trimming removed 0 bases from V and 3 bases from J, with 16 bases in between. Germline V lookup: CDR1 MGHRA, CDR2 YSYEKL. The CDR3 loop spans 17 amino acids. The CDR3 spells CASSQDIAGAMTDTQYF. The CDR3 region has the DNA TGCGCCAGCAGCCAAGATATAGCCGGAGCCATGACAGATACGCAGTATTTT.

This chain joins TRBV7-2 and TRBJ2-7, with D perhaps assigned TRBD1 or TRBD2 (6 bases each). Germline CDR1 is SGHTA and CDR2 is FQGNSA. V was trimmed by 5 bases and J by 9 bases, leaving 14 bases between them. The CDR3 is made up of 12 amino acids. The CDR3 reads CASSPPGAGQYF. As DNA, the CDR3 is TGTGCCAGCAGCCCTCCGGGGGCCGGGCAGTACTTC.

The genes are TRBV5-1 and TRBJ2-1, with unresolved D. V dropped 2 bases and J dropped 3 bases, with 6 bases sitting between them. The germline CDR1 and CDR2 sequences are SGHRS and YFSETQ. The CDR3 loop spans 13 amino acids. Here the CDR3 DNA reads TGCGCCAGCAGCTTAAATAGCTACAATGAGCAGTTCTTC. It specifies CASSLNSYNEQFF.